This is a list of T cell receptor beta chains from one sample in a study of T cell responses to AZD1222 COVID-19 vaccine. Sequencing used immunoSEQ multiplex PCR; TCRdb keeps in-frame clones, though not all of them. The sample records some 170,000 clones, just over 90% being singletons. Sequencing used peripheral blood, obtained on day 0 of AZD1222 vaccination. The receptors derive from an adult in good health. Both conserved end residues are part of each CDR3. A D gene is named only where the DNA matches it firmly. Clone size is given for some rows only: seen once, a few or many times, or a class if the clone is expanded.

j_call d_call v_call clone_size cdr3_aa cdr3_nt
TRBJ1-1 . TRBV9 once CASSVVTRGGAFF TGTGCCAGCAGCGTAGTGACCCGAGGGGGAGCTTTCTTT
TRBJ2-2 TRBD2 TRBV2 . CASSVTSGHTGELFF TGTGCCAGCAGTGTGACTAGCGGTCACACCGGGGAGCTGTTTTTT
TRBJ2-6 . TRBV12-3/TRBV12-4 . CATRSSGANVLTF TGTGCCACCCGCAGCTCTGGGGCCAACGTCCTGACTTTC
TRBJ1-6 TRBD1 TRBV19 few CASSQDREGSPLHF TGTGCCAGTAGTCAAGACAGGGAAGGGTCACCCCTCCACTTT
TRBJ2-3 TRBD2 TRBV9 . CASSGIGTSGRGSTDTQYF TGTGCCAGCAGCGGTATAGGGACTAGCGGGAGGGGGAGCACAGATACGCAGTATTTT
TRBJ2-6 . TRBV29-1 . CSVGQISSGANVLTF TGCAGCGTTGGCCAGATAAGCTCTGGGGCCAACGTCCTGACTTTC
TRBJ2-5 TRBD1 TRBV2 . CASRANGQGKQETQYF TGTGCCAGCAGAGCTAACGGACAGGGGAAACAAGAGACCCAGTACTTC
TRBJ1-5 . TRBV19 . CASSAGRPSNQPQHF TGTGCCAGTAGTGCGGGACGCCCGAGCAATCAGCCCCAGCATTTT
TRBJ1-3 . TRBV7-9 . CASSLGASSGNTIYF TGTGCCAGCAGCTTGGGGGCCTCCTCTGGAAACACCATATATTTT
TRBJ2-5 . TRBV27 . CASSLSATSGQYF TGTGCCAGCAGTTTATCTGCTACCTCGGGCCAGTACTTC
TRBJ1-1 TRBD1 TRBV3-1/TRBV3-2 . CASRLQGAWEAFF TGTGCCAGCAGGCTACAGGGGGCGTGGGAAGCTTTCTTT
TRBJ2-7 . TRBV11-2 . CASSPDSFPYEQYF TGTGCCAGCAGCCCGGACTCCTTCCCCTACGAGCAGTACTTC
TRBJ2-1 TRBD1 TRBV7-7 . CASSRAGQGDSEQFF TGTGCCAGCAGCCGGGCGGGACAGGGGGATAGTGAGCAGTTCTTC
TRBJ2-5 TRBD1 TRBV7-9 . CASSHGQGQPVRETQYF TGTGCCAGCAGCCATGGACAGGGACAGCCAGTCAGAGAGACCCAGTACTTC